The present T cell receptor (beta chain) was sequenced within a study of blood T cells in healthy people across ages. Researchers collected about 9.1 milliliters of peripheral blood from every single donor. V was clipped by 1 base and J by 13 bases, with 11 bases between them. This CDR3 spans 12 amino acids. In germline, CDR1 is SGHDN, CDR2 FVKESK. Together with a sample-barcoded 5' primer, a J-beta primer mix was included in a second PCR lasting roughly 7 to 11 cycles. Each cDNA was tagged by a template-switch adaptor containing 12 random nucleotides. Sequencing yielded, for each sample, at least 3 million paired-end reads carrying CDR3. One entry per CDR3 protein, called by TCRdb with MiXCR from the 5' RACE reads. The sample lists around 2 million distinct CDR3 sequences; about 39% were seen once.

The sample consisted of blood. The J gene is TRBJ2-4, the V gene TRBV14; no clear D. This clonotype was obtained from a human donor in good health. Written as DNA, the CDR3 is TGTGCCAGCAGCCAAGCCCGCTCCCAGCAGTACTTC. Protein product: CASSQARSQQYF.